A selection of T cell receptor beta chains follows, all from one sample in a study of T cells in tumors after PD-1 blockade. Some clones are missing from TCRdb's copy, which holds only in-frame ones; the method was immunoSEQ multiplex PCR. This table has 61,000 or so clones, over 75% appearing once. Specimen: PBMCs, collected before anti-PD-1 treatment. Receptors were obtained from a human donor with basal cell carcinoma. The CDR3 runs from the conserved cysteine through the conserved F or W. The D gene is left open where the match is weak. Size is stated for part of the rows, as once, few or many counts, or as a class when the clone is expanded.

J gene | V gene | D gene | clone size | CDR3 protein | CDR3 DNA
TRBJ2-1 | TRBV15 | TRBD2 | - | CATSREEAGTPLNEQFF | TGTGCCACCAGCAGAGAGGAAGCGGGGACCCCCCTGAATGAGCAGTTCTTC
TRBJ2-1 | TRBV10-1 | TRBD1 | many | CASSINRGYEQFF | TGCGCCAGCAGTATTAACAGGGGCTATGAGCAGTTCTTC
TRBJ1-4 | TRBV7-9 | TRBD1 | few | CASSLGGQGGFVTNEKLFF | TGTGCCAGCAGCTTAGGAGGACAGGGGGGCTTTGTAACTAATGAAAAACTGTTTTTT
TRBJ2-1 | TRBV28 | - | - | CASSPLLGPTYNEQFF | TGTGCCAGCAGTCCCTTGCTGGGGCCAACCTACAATGAGCAGTTCTTC
TRBJ1-5 | TRBV5-6 | - | - | CASSSFGTSNQPQHF | TGTGCCAGCAGCTCCTTTGGGACGAGCAATCAGCCCCAGCATTTT
TRBJ2-7 | TRBV7-9 | - | - | CASSLLDEQYF | TGTGCCAGCAGCTTATTGGACGAGCAGTACTTC
TRBJ1-5 | TRBV18 | - | - | CASSPVPVFDRYNQPQHF | TGTGCCAGCTCACCGGTTCCCGTCTTTGACAGGTACAATCAGCCCCAGCATTTT
TRBJ2-1 | TRBV5-1 | - | - | CASSLMPRGYNEQFF | TGCGCCAGCAGCTTGATGCCCCGCGGGTACAATGAGCAGTTCTTC
TRBJ2-1 | TRBV19 | - | - | CASSPRTFEQFF | TGTGCCAGTAGCCCCCGGACTTTTGAGCAGTTCTTC
TRBJ2-1 | TRBV12-3/TRBV12-4 | - | - | CASSPRERREQFF | TGTGCCAGCAGCCCCCGGGAGAGACGTGAGCAGTTCTTC
TRBJ2-1 | TRBV7-9 | TRBD1 | - | CASSLETGGSNEQFF | TGTGCCAGCAGCTTAGAGACAGGGGGGAGCAATGAGCAGTTCTTC
TRBJ1-1 | TRBV30 | TRBD1 | - | CAWASLPGQVNTEAFF | TGTGCCTGGGCCTCTTTACCGGGACAGGTTAACACTGAAGCTTTCTTT
TRBJ2-4 | TRBV19 | - | - | CASSIGGRVAKNIQYF | TGTGCCAGTAGTATTGGGGGGCGGGTGGCCAAAAACATTCAGTACTTC
TRBJ2-5 | TRBV12-5 | TRBD2 | - | CASGSGLAGARETQYF | TGTGCTAGTGGATCTGGACTAGCGGGGGCACGGGAGACCCAGTACTTC
TRBJ2-1 | TRBV6-5 | TRBD2 | - | CASFGGAQYYNEQFF | TGTGCCAGCTTCGGGGGGGCCCAGTACTACAATGAGCAGTTCTTC
TRBJ2-1 | TRBV19 | - | - | CASSMDGASYNEQFF | TGTGCCAGTAGTATGGACGGGGCCTCCTACAATGAGCAGTTCTTC
TRBJ1-2 | TRBV30 | - | - | CAWMLANYGYTF | TGTGCCTGGATGTTAGCTAACTATGGCTACACCTTC
TRBJ1-6 | TRBV7-2 | TRBD1 | - | CASSAARQGSPLHF | TGTGCCAGCAGCGCCGCCCGACAGGGGTCACCCCTCCACTTT
TRBJ2-2 | TRBV4-1 | - | - | CASSQELAANTGELFF | TGCGCCAGCAGCCAAGAACTAGCAGCGAACACCGGGGAGCTGTTTTTT
TRBJ1-2 | TRBV6-1 | - | medium-sized | CASSETGGQGGGYTF | TGTGCCAGCAGTGAAACTGGGGGGCAGGGTGGCGGCTACACCTTC
TRBJ2-5 | TRBV18 | TRBD2 | - | CASSPQTSGGFQETQYF | TGTGCCAGCTCACCACAGACTAGCGGGGGGTTCCAAGAGACCCAGTACTTC
TRBJ1-3 | TRBV6-5 | - | - | CASRRTGSTGNTIYF | TGTGCCAGCAGGAGAACAGGGTCGACTGGAAACACCATATATTTT
TRBJ2-1 | TRBV5-6 | TRBD2 | - | CASSSLGGGANEQFF | TGTGCCAGCAGCTCTCTCGGCGGGGGGGCCAATGAGCAGTTCTTC
TRBJ1-3 | TRBV7-6 | TRBD1 | - | CASSPGQGTLSGNTIYF | TGTGCCAGCAGCCCTGGACAGGGGACGCTCTCTGGAAACACCATATATTTT
TRBJ1-1 | TRBV12-3/TRBV12-4 | - | - | CASSLTLLTEAFF | TGTGCCAGCAGCCTCACTCTACTGACTGAAGCTTTCTTT
TRBJ2-1 | TRBV9 | - | - | CASSVGEGEQFF | TGTGCCAGCAGCGTCGGGGAAGGTGAGCAGTTCTTC
TRBJ1-5 | TRBV30 | TRBD1 | - | CAWRAGQGGNQPQHF | TGTGCCTGGCGCGCCGGACAGGGAGGCAATCAGCCCCAGCATTTT
TRBJ2-7 | TRBV6-5 | - | - | CASMVPAGSYEQYF | TGTGCCAGCATGGTTCCAGCCGGCTCCTACGAGCAGTACTTC
TRBJ2-1 | TRBV14 | - | - | CASSQATGSSYNEQFF | TGTGCCAGCAGCCAGGCCACAGGGAGCTCCTACAATGAGCAGTTCTTC
TRBJ2-4 | TRBV4-1 | - | - | CASSQTISAKNIQYF | TGCGCCAGCAGCCAAACGATCAGCGCCAAAAACATTCAGTACTTC
TRBJ2-7 | TRBV27 | - | - | CASRPRRGYSYEQYF | TGTGCCAGCAGGCCAAGGAGGGGCTACTCCTACGAGCAGTACTTC
TRBJ1-6 | TRBV6-5 | - | - | CASTTFNSPLHF | TGTGCCAGCACCACGTTTAATTCACCCCTCCACTTT
TRBJ1-5 | TRBV6-6 | - | - | CASSYNGDYQPQHF | TGTGCCAGCAGTTACAATGGTGACTATCAGCCCCAGCATTTT
TRBJ2-5 | TRBV6-5 | - | - | CASRFAGVRQETQYF | TGTGCCAGCCGTTTCGCAGGGGTGCGCCAAGAGACCCAGTACTTC
TRBJ1-2 | TRBV10-3 | - | - | CAIGGGVEGYTF | TGTGCCATCGGGGGGGGCGTGGAGGGCTACACCTTC
TRBJ1-2 | TRBV6-1 | - | - | CASSEAVGRSNYGYTF | TGTGCCAGCAGTGAAGCGGTTGGGCGATCAAACTATGGCTACACCTTC
TRBJ1-1 | TRBV11-3 | - | once | CASSWGALRTQTEAFF | TGTGCCAGCAGCTGGGGGGCACTTAGGACACAGACTGAAGCTTTCTTT
TRBJ2-1 | TRBV5-4 | TRBD1 | - | CASSYLADRSHEQFF | TGTGCCAGCAGCTACCTGGCGGACAGGTCCCATGAGCAGTTCTTC
TRBJ2-1 | TRBV5-1 | - | - | CASSPYPNRGDEQFF | TGCGCCAGCAGCCCTTACCCCAATAGGGGGGATGAGCAGTTCTTC
TRBJ2-3 | TRBV30 | TRBD2 | once | CAWSVSGTSGGRQYF | TGTGCCTGGAGTGTATCCGGGACTAGCGGGGGAAGGCAGTATTTT
TRBJ2-1 | TRBV6-6 | TRBD2 | few | CASSLTSGGASNEQFF | TGTGCCAGCAGTTTAACTAGCGGGGGGGCCTCCAATGAGCAGTTCTTC
TRBJ1-1 | TRBV20-1 | - | - | CSARGGPEAFF | TGCAGTGCTCGAGGGGGACCTGAAGCTTTCTTT
TRBJ1-3 | TRBV6-1 | - | once | CASSERDGNTIYF | TGTGCCAGCAGTGAACGGGATGGAAACACCATATATTTT
TRBJ1-1 | TRBV18 | - | - | CASSPFTNTEAFF | TGTGCCAGCTCACCATTTACGAACACTGAAGCTTTCTTT
TRBJ2-7 | TRBV30 | TRBD1 | - | CAWTLPQRGPYEQYF | TGTGCCTGGACGCTACCTCAGAGGGGGCCCTACGAGCAGTACTTC
TRBJ2-5 | TRBV7-2 | TRBD1 | - | CASSFRTGGRQETQYF | TGTGCCAGCAGCTTCCGGACAGGGGGCAGGCAAGAGACCCAGTACTTC
TRBJ2-6 | TRBV7-8 | - | - | CASSFPRANSGANVLTF | TGTGCCAGCAGCTTTCCCAGGGCGAACTCTGGGGCCAACGTCCTGACTTTC
TRBJ2-1 | TRBV30 | - | once | CAWSPGGPSYNEQFF | TGTGCCTGGAGTCCCGGGGGCCCCTCCTACAATGAGCAGTTCTTC
TRBJ2-1 | TRBV5-1 | TRBD2 | - | CASRGTSVNEQFF | TGCGCCAGCAGGGGGACTAGCGTTAATGAGCAGTTCTTC
TRBJ2-5 | TRBV7-9 | - | - | CASVGGQYQETQYF | TGTGCGTCTGTTGGGGGCCAGTACCAAGAGACCCAGTACTTC
TRBJ2-5 | TRBV7-3 | TRBD1 | few | CASSPGTGPSETQYF | TGTGCCAGCAGCCCTGGGACAGGACCTAGTGAGACCCAGTACTTC
TRBJ2-3 | TRBV3-1/TRBV3-2 | TRBD2 | - | CASSQHGTRIGDTQYF | TGTGCCAGCAGCCAACACGGGACTAGAATTGGGGATACGCAGTATTTT
TRBJ1-5 | TRBV7-8 | TRBD1 | few | CASSLGQGHNQPQHF | TGTGCCAGCAGCTTAGGACAGGGTCACAATCAGCCCCAGCATTTT
TRBJ1-1 | TRBV5-1 | - | - | CASSLTGTLNTEAFF | TGCGCCAGCAGCTTGACCGGGACACTGAACACTGAAGCTTTCTTT
TRBJ2-4 | TRBV7-4 | TRBD1 | - | CASSDRGQNIQYF | TGTGCCAGCAGCGACAGGGGCCAAAACATTCAGTACTTC
TRBJ1-1 | TRBV6-1 | TRBD1 | - | CASSAGTGNLNTEAFF | TGTGCCAGCAGTGCCGGGACAGGGAATTTGAACACTGAAGCTTTCTTT
TRBJ2-2 | TRBV5-8 | TRBD1 | - | CASSWGQGRTGELFF | TGTGCCAGCAGCTGGGGACAGGGGCGCACCGGGGAGCTGTTTTTT
TRBJ1-6 | TRBV5-4 | TRBD1 | - | CASSLGQGYNNSPLHF | TGTGCCAGCAGCTTGGGACAGGGGTACAATAATTCACCCCTCCACTTT